This note documents a single T cell receptor (beta chain) sequence. Clones were sequenced by immunoSEQ multiplex PCR, and TCRdb holds only the in-frame ones, with some missing. This sample has about 140,000 clones; roughly 90% occur once, and the top ten carry roughly 3%. These data belong to a study of cytomegalovirus exposure and HLA in healthy donors. The CDR3 length is 16 residues. The germline V gene encodes CDR1 LNHDA and CDR2 SQIVND (reference sequence). Trimming stripped 7 bases from V and 0 bases from J, with 16 bases between. J is TRBJ1-5 and V is TRBV19; D possibly corresponds to TRBD1 (6 bases). The TCR originated in a man between 18 and 35 years old in good health and CMV-seronegative. The sequenced sample was PBMCs. This CDR3 is CASTFLGGVSNQPQHF. The CDR3 coding sequence is TGTGCCAGTACCTTCCTAGGGGGGGTTAGCAATCAGCCCCAGCATTTT.